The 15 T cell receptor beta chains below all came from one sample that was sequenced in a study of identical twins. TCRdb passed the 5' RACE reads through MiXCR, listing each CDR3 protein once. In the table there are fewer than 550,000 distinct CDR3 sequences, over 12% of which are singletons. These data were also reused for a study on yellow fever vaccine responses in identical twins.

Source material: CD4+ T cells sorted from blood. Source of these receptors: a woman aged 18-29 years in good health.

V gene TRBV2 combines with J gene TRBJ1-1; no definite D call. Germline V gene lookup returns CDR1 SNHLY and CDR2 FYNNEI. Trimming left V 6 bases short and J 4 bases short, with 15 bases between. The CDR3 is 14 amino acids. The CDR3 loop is CASSATVMGTEAFF. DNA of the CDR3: TGTGCCAGCAGCGCAACCGTTATGGGCACTGAAGCTTTCTTT.

DNA of the CDR3: TGTGCCAGCAGGACGACAGAAAACACCGGGGAGCTGTTTTTT. This sequence encodes CASRTTENTGELFF. This chain uses TRBV6-1 with TRBJ2-2; D may be TRBD1 (5 bases). Germline V gene lookup returns CDR1 MNHNS and CDR2 SASEGT. Between the trimmed V and J ends, which lost 6 bases and 2 bases, there was a span of 10 bases. The CDR3 is made up of 14 amino acids.

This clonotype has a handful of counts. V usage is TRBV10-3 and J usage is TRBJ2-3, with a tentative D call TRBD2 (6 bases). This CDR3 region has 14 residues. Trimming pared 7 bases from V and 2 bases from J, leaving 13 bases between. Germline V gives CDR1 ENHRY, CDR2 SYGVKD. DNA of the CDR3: TGTGCCATCAACCCTAGCGAGCACACAGATACGCAGTATTTT. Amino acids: CAINPSEHTDTQYF.

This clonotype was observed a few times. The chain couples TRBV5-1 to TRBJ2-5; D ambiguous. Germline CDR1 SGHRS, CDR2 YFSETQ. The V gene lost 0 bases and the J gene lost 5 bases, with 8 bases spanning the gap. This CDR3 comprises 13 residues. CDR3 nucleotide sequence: TGCGCCAGCAGCTTGGATCTACTCGAGACCCAGTACTTC. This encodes CASSLDLLETQYF.

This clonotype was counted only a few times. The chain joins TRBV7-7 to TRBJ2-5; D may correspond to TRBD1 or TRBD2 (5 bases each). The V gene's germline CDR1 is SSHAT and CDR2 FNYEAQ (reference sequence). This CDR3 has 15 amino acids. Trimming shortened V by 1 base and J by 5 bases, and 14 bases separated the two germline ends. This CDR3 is CASSLGRGEGETQYF. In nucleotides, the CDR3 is TGTGCCAGCAGCTTAGGAAGGGGAGAGGGGGAGACCCAGTACTTC.

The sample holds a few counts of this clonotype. The CDR3 DNA reads TGTGCCACTCACCTCACAAGCTCCTATAATTCACCCCTCCACTTT. This gives the protein CATHLTSSYNSPLHF. V gene TRBV28 combines with J gene TRBJ1-6; the D is unclear. This CDR3 is built from 15 residues. Germline CDR1 and CDR2: MDHEN and SYDVKM. V was cut by 10 bases and J by 0 bases, with 13 bases left in between.

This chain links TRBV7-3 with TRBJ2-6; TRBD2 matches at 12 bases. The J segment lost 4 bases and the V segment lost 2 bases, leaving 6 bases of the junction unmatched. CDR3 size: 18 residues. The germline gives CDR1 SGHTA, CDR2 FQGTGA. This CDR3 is CASSLGLAGGGGANVLTF. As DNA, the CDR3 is TGTGCCAGCAGCTTAGGGCTAGCGGGAGGGGGCGGGGCCAACGTCCTGACTTTC.

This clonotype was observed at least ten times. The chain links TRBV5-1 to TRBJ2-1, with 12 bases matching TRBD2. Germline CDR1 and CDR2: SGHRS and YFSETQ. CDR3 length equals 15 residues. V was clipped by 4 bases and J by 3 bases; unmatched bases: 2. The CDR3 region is CASSPGLAGYNEQFF. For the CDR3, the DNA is TGCGCCAGCAGCCCGGGACTAGCGGGCTACAATGAGCAGTTCTTC.

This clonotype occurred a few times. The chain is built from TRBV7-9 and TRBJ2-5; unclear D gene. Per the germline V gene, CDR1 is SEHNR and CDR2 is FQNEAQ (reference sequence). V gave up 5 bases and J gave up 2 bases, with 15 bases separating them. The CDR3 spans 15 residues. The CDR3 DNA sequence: TGTGCCAGCAGCGCCCTTAGGGCTACTCAAGAGACCCAGTACTTC. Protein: CASSALRATQETQYF.

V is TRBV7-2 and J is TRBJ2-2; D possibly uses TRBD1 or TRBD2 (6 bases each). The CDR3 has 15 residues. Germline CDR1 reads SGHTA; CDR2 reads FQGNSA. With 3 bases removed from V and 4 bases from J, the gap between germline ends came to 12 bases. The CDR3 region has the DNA TGTGCCAGCAGCTTCGCGGGACACATCACCGGGGAGCTGTTTTTT. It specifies CASSFAGHITGELFF.

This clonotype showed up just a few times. CDR3 sequence (DNA): TGCGCCAGCAGCTTGAACCCGGGACTAGCGGGAGAGGAGCAGTTCTTC. Its translation: CASSLNPGLAGEEQFF. The chain combines TRBV5-1 with TRBJ2-1; 14 bases align to TRBD2. Trimming took 1 base from V and 10 from J; bases not matched to a gene: 7. Looked up from germline, CDR1 is SGHRS and CDR2 is YFSETQ. The CDR3 covers 16 residues. Based on the CDR3 plus reference TRBV5-1 and TRBJ2-1, the full variable domain is KAGVTQTPRYLIKTRGQQVTLSCSPISGHRSVSWYQQTPGQGLQFLFEYFSETQRNKGNFPGRFSGRQFSNSRSEMNVSTLELGDSALYLCASSLNPGLAGEEQFFGPGTRLTVL.

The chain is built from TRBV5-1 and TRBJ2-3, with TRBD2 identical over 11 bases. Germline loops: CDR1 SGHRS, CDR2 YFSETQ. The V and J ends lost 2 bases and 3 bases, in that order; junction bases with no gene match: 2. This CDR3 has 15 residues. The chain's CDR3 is CASSFSGGETDTQYF. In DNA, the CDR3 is TGCGCCAGCAGCTTTAGCGGGGGGGAAACAGATACGCAGTATTTT.

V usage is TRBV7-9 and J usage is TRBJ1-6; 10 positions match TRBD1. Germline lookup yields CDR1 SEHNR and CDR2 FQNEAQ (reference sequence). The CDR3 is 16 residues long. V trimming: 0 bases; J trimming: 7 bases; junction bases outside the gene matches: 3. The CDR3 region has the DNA TGTGCCAGCAGCTTAGCGGGGGGACAGGGGAATTCACCCCTCCACTTT. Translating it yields CASSLAGGQGNSPLHF.

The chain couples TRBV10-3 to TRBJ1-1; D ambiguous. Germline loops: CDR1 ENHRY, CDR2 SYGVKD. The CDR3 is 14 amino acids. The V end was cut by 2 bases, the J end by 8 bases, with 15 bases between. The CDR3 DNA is TGTGCCATCAGTGAGAATGGGCAGGTGGGGGAAGCTTTCTTT. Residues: CAISENGQVGEAFF.

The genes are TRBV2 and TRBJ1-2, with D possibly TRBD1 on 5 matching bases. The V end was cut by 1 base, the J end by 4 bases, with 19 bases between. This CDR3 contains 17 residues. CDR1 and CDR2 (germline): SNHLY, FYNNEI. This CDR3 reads CASSEGHGLGLGYGYTF. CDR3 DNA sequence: TGTGCCAGCAGTGAAGGACACGGCCTGGGGCTGGGCTATGGCTACACCTTC.